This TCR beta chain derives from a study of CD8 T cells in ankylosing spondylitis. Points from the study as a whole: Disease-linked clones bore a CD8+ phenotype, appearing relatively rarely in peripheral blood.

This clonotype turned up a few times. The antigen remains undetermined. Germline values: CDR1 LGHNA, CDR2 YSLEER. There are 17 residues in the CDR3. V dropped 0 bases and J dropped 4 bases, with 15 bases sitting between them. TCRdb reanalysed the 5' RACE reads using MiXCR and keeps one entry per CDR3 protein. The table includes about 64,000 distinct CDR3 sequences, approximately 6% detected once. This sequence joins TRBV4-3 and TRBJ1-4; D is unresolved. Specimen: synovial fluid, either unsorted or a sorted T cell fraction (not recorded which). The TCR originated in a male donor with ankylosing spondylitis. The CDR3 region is CASSQDRPGSGNEKLFF. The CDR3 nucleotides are TGCGCCAGCAGCCAAGATAGGCCGGGCAGCGGTAATGAAAAACTGTTTTTT.